This is a list of T cell receptor beta chains from one sample in a study of graft-versus-host responses after intestinal transplantation. Libraries were prepared by immunoSEQ multiplex PCR; TCRdb keeps only in-frame clonotypes and omits some of them. The data contain over 100,000 clones, 90% to 95% of them singletons. Their antigens are not known. This material consisted of unstimulated CD8+ T cells sorted from spleen or lymph node cells, taken before intestinal transplant. The source is a human donor who received an intestinal transplant. CDR3s include the opening cysteine and the closing phenylalanine or tryptophan. The D gene is left open where the match is weak. Only some rows state a clone size, as once, few, many or a class for expanded clones.

NA	TRBJ2-7	NA	TRBV5-6	TGTGCCAGCAGCTTCGGGAACAGCTACGAGCAGTACTTC	CASSFGNSYEQYF
NA	TRBJ2-1	NA	TRBV4-1	TGCGCCAGCAGCCGGGGACCCCCGGTTCCGGGCTCCTACAATGAGCAGTTCTTC	CASSRGPPVPGSYNEQFF
NA	TRBJ2-1	NA	TRBV6-6	TGTGCCAGTACGAGGGGCGACTACAATGAGCAGTTCTTC	CASTRGDYNEQFF
TRBD1	TRBJ1-5	NA	TRBV7-2	TGTGCCAGCAGCAGCGGGACAGCTTTCAATCAGCCCCAGCATTTT	CASSSGTAFNQPQHF
TRBD1	TRBJ1-5	NA	TRBV19	TGTGCCAGTATTGACAGGGGGCAACGGCAGCCCCAGCATTTT	CASIDRGQRQPQHF
NA	TRBJ1-1	NA	TRBV2	TGTGCCAGCAGTGATTCGGCGGGGAACACTGAAGCTTTCTTT	CASSDSAGNTEAFF
NA	TRBJ2-1	once	TRBV9	TGTGCCAGCAGCACCCCTGGCTACAATGAGCAGTTCTTC	CASSTPGYNEQFF
NA	TRBJ2-2	once	TRBV13	TGTGCCAGCAGCTTAGGTCTGGGGAACACCGGGGAGCTGTTTTTT	CASSLGLGNTGELFF
TRBD2	TRBJ2-7	NA	TRBV7-2	TGTGCCAGCAGCGCGCGCGGGGGATACGAGCAGTACTTC	CASSARGGYEQYF
TRBD1	TRBJ1-4	NA	TRBV25-1	TGTGCCAGCAGTGGCCCTTGGACAGGCGGCTTTATCAATGAAAAACTGTTTTTT	CASSGPWTGGFINEKLFF
NA	TRBJ1-3	once	TRBV7-3	TGTGCCAGCAGCTTGTTACGCTCTGGAAACACCATATATTTT	CASSLLRSGNTIYF
NA	TRBJ2-1	NA	TRBV7-3	TGTGCCAGCAGCTTAAAAGGACCCAGCGAGAATGAGCAGTTCTTC	CASSLKGPSENEQFF
NA	TRBJ2-1	NA	TRBV27	TGTGCCAGCAGTCCCTACCGACTAGTAGGCAATGAGCAGTTCTTC	CASSPYRLVGNEQFF
NA	TRBJ2-7	NA	TRBV7-9	TGTGCCAGCAGCTCACGGGCATCCTACGAGCAGTACTTC	CASSSRASYEQYF
TRBD1	TRBJ2-7	once	TRBV6-7	TGTGCCAGCCTTCCCCCGGGACAGGCGTTCTACGAGCAGTACTTC	CASLPPGQAFYEQYF
NA	TRBJ2-1	NA	TRBV19	TGTGCCAGCTACAGTCCCTACAATGAGCAGTTCTTC	CASYSPYNEQFF